The entry below gives a single TCR beta chain sequence along with its context. Antigen unknown. Trimming took off 5 bases at V and 3 bases at J, with 8 bases between the two ends. This CDR3 comprises 13 residues. Germline CDR1 SGHTA, CDR2 FQGNSA. The source of the sample is a study of OX40 agonist ivuxolimab in advanced cancers. Overall study findings and caveats: CD4+ and CD8+ T cells in blood underwent clonal expansion by week 6 at 0.1 to 3.0 mg/kg.

Assay: immunoSEQ multiplex PCR; the TCRdb copy retains only in-frame clones and omits some. The table shows tens of thousands of clones, with roughly 87% occurring only once. This clonotype was sampled from an adult with an advanced solid tumor such as melanoma, head and neck, liver or kidney cancer. V is TRBV7-2 and J is TRBJ1-5; D may be TRBD1 (5 bases). The sample was CD4+ or CD8+ T cells sorted from blood, taken in a trial of the OX40 agonist ivuxolimab. Written as DNA, the CDR3 is TGTGCCAGCAGCAGAGGGGCCAATCAGCCCCAGCATTTT. It codes for CASSRGANQPQHF.